This is a list of T cell receptor beta chains from one sample in a study of blood T cell repertoires in COVID-19. Some clones are missing from TCRdb's copy, which holds only in-frame ones; the method was immunoSEQ multiplex PCR. Of more than 300,000 clones in the sample, roughly 90% are singletons; the top ten hold roughly 10%. What was sequenced was PBMCs or T cells enriched from blood (not recorded which). These receptors were taken from a woman aged 25 to 39 who had recovered from COVID-19. Both conserved end residues are part of each CDR3. Fields, in order: D gene, clone size, V gene, J gene, CDR3 protein, CDR3 DNA. D genes are given only for firm matches. Some rows mark clone size as missing; the rest say once, few, many or name a class of expanded clone.

-	-	TRBV9	TRBJ1-5	CASSVGAGQPQHF	TGTGCCAGCAGCGTAGGGGCGGGTCAGCCCCAGCATTTT
-	-	TRBV4-1	TRBJ1-5	CASSRSWGRGRSQPQHF	TGCGCCAGCAGCCGAAGTTGGGGGAGGGGAAGAAGTCAGCCCCAGCATTTT
TRBD1	-	TRBV19	TRBJ1-6	CASKGQGNSPLHF	TGTGCCAGTAAGGGACAGGGTAATTCACCCCTCCACTTT
-	-	TRBV29-1	TRBJ2-4	CSVEASGRPYF	TGCAGCGTTGAAGCCTCGGGTAGGCCGTACTTC
-	-	TRBV5-4	TRBJ1-1	CASSLYGAGWAEAFF	TGTGCCAGCAGCTTGTATGGGGCAGGGTGGGCTGAAGCTTTCTTT
-	-	TRBV27	TRBJ1-1	CASSLTGSNTEAFF	TGTGCCAGCAGTTTGACGGGGTCAAACACTGAAGCTTTCTTT
-	-	TRBV6-5	TRBJ2-7	CASSLEAYEQYF	TGTGCCAGCAGCCTAGAAGCCTACGAGCAGTACTTC
TRBD1	-	TRBV4-3	TRBJ1-1	CASSPHVGDRDFEAFF	TGCGCCAGCAGCCCCCATGTTGGGGACAGGGACTTTGAAGCTTTCTTT
TRBD1	-	TRBV7-7	TRBJ2-5	CASSLGLTGGEETQYF	TGTGCTAGCAGCTTAGGACTAACAGGGGGCGAAGAGACCCAGTACTTC
TRBD2	once	TRBV19	TRBJ2-1	CASTGTSGYNEQFF	TGTGCCAGCACCGGGACTAGCGGCTACAATGAGCAGTTCTTC
TRBD2	-	TRBV19	TRBJ2-1	CASSPSVAGGTEQFF	TGTGCCAGTAGTCCATCCGTAGCGGGGGGCACTGAGCAGTTCTTC
TRBD1	-	TRBV29-1	TRBJ1-1	CSVWTGRDTEAFF	TGCAGCGTCTGGACAGGGAGGGACACTGAAGCTTTCTTT
-	-	TRBV5-4	TRBJ1-4	CASRIQGNEKLFF	TGTGCCAGCAGAATACAGGGTAATGAAAAACTGTTTTTT
TRBD2	-	TRBV6-5	TRBJ2-3	CASRWVAGGLADTQYF	TGTGCCAGCCGTTGGGTAGCGGGAGGGCTAGCAGATACGCAGTATTTT
-	once	TRBV7-2	TRBJ1-2	CASSPRVSYGYTF	TGTGCCAGCAGCCCCCGGGTTAGCTATGGCTACACCTTC
-	-	TRBV24-1	TRBJ2-2	CATSDTRRTRGELFF	TGTGCCACCAGTGATACTAGACGGACCAGGGGGGAGCTGTTTTTT
TRBD1	-	TRBV27	TRBJ2-7	CASTPGQGAQRPTLF	TGTGCCAGCACCCCAGGACAGGGGGCGCAGCGCCCCACTTTATTC
-	-	TRBV5-1	TRBJ1-4	CASRLSGGGNEKLFF	TGCGCCAGCAGACTTTCCGGGGGTGGTAATGAAAAACTGTTTTTT
-	-	TRBV10-1	TRBJ1-5	CASSTGDSNQPQHF	TGCGCCAGCAGTACAGGCGATAGCAATCAGCCCCAGCATTTT
TRBD2	-	TRBV6-5	TRBJ2-5	CASSFSGGLGETQYF	TGTGCCAGCAGTTTTAGCGGGGGATTAGGGGAGACCCAGTACTTC
-	-	TRBV11-3	TRBJ1-1	CASSLRGPNTEAFF	TGTGCCAGCAGCCTCAGGGGACCGAACACTGAAGCTTTCTTT
TRBD2	-	TRBV11-2	TRBJ2-1	CASSARGAGALEQFF	TGTGCCAGCAGCGCAAGGGGAGCGGGAGCGCTTGAGCAGTTCTTC
TRBD1	-	TRBV30	TRBJ1-5	CAWSRQGDQPQHF	TGTGCCTGGAGCAGACAGGGGGATCAGCCCCAGCATTTT
-	few	TRBV6-1	TRBJ2-1	CASSDVGVSYNEQFF	TGTGCCAGCAGTGATGTGGGAGTCTCCTACAATGAGCAGTTCTTC
TRBD1	-	TRBV12-5	TRBJ2-3	CASGTGQGASTDTQYF	TGTGCTAGTGGTACCGGACAGGGGGCAAGCACAGATACGCAGTATTTT
TRBD1	-	TRBV10-1	TRBJ2-1	CASMATRDSEVHSYNEQFF	TGCGCCAGCATGGCGACCAGGGACAGCGAGGTTCACTCCTACAATGAGCAGTTCTTC
TRBD1	-	TRBV6-1	TRBJ1-6	CASSENFGQGDSPLHF	TGTGCCAGCAGTGAAAACTTCGGACAGGGTGATTCACCCCTCCACTTT
TRBD1	few	TRBV4-2	TRBJ2-3	CASSQDSGTGADTQYF	TGTGCCAGCAGCCAAGATTCCGGGACAGGGGCAGATACGCAGTATTTT
TRBD2	-	TRBV5-8	TRBJ2-1	CASSFSSGSVNEQFF	TGTGCCAGCAGCTTTTCTAGCGGGAGCGTGAATGAGCAGTTCTTC
-	-	TRBV29-1	TRBJ2-3	CSVRGSSSTDTQYF	TGCAGCGTCAGAGGGTCTTCTAGCACAGATACGCAGTATTTT
TRBD1	-	TRBV3-1/TRBV3-2	TRBJ1-1	CVAEGANTEAFF	TGTGTCGCGGAGGGGGCGAACACTGAAGCTTTCTTT
-	-	TRBV30	TRBJ1-2	CAWSVGGSRGYTF	TGTGCCTGGAGTGTGGGGGGAAGTCGTGGCTACACCTTC
TRBD1	-	TRBV29-1	TRBJ2-7	CSVGGDSAGFEQYF	TGCAGCGTTGGTGGGGACAGTGCAGGTTTCGAGCAGTACTTC
TRBD2	once	TRBV27	TRBJ2-3	CASSFIAGAGADTQYF	TGTGCCAGCAGTTTTATAGCGGGCGCCGGCGCAGATACGCAGTATTTT
-	-	TRBV6-6	TRBJ1-1	CASTFPGFQNTEAFF	TGTGCCAGCACATTCCCGGGATTCCAAAACACTGAAGCTTTCTTT
-	-	TRBV2	TRBJ2-7	CASTLQAVMYEQYF	TGTGCCAGCACTCTACAGGCCGTCATGTACGAGCAGTACTTC
TRBD1	-	TRBV4-1	TRBJ2-7	CASSQPGQGNYEQYF	TGCGCCAGCAGCCAACCTGGACAGGGTAATTACGAGCAGTACTTC
TRBD1	-	TRBV11-2	TRBJ2-7	CASSPGQGYEQYF	TGTGCCAGCAGCCCCGGACAGGGCTACGAGCAGTACTTC
TRBD2	-	TRBV4-1	TRBJ2-4	CASSQTSGTSGLAKNIQYF	TGCGCCAGCAGCCAGACTAGCGGGACCAGCGGGTTGGCCAAAAACATTCAGTACTTC
-	-	TRBV18	TRBJ2-3	CASSSLDSPELGTQYF	TGTGCCAGCTCATCCCTGGACAGTCCGGAATTAGGTACGCAGTATTTT
-	-	TRBV29-1	TRBJ1-1	CSVEQRYTEAFF	TGCAGCGTTGAACAGAGGTACACTGAAGCTTTCTTT
-	-	TRBV2	TRBJ2-1	CASRETGPGGGSEQFF	TGTGCCAGCAGAGAAACAGGACCCGGGGGTGGATCTGAGCAGTTCTTC
TRBD2	-	TRBV3-1/TRBV3-2	TRBJ2-5	CASRQLAEQETQYF	TGTGCCAGCAGACAGCTAGCGGAACAAGAGACCCAGTACTTC
TRBD1	-	TRBV7-9	TRBJ1-6	CASSQGEYSSYNSPLHF	TGTGCCAGCAGTCAGGGGGAGTATAGCTCCTATAATTCACCCCTCCACTTT
TRBD1	once	TRBV15	TRBJ1-5	CATSTRGLGSQPQHF	TGTGCCACCAGCACCAGGGGGCTCGGTAGTCAGCCCCAGCATTTT
TRBD2	-	TRBV12-3/TRBV12-4	TRBJ2-7	CASSLTSGHEQYF	TGTGCCAGCAGTTTGACTAGCGGGCACGAGCAGTACTTC
-	-	TRBV29-1	TRBJ2-5	CSVRERGQETQYF	TGCAGCGTTCGGGAGAGAGGCCAAGAGACCCAGTACTTC
-	-	TRBV5-1	TRBJ2-6	CASTNSAGANVLTF	TGCGCCAGCACCAACTCCGCTGGGGCCAACGTCCTGACTTTC
TRBD1	-	TRBV19	TRBJ1-1	CASRKGAGSTEAFF	TGTGCCAGTAGAAAGGGGGCAGGAAGCACTGAAGCTTTCTTT
-	-	TRBV9	TRBJ1-2	CASSEGDRGRYGYTF	TGTGCCAGCAGCGAGGGGGACCGGGGACGCTATGGCTACACCTTC
-	-	TRBV7-2	TRBJ2-3	CASSPDSTSDTQYF	TGTGCCAGCAGCCCGGACTCGACGTCCGATACGCAGTATTTT
TRBD2	-	TRBV5-4	TRBJ2-3	CASSLGLVGGTDTQYF	TGTGCCAGCAGCCTCGGACTAGTCGGGGGCACAGATACGCAGTATTTT
-	-	TRBV4-1	TRBJ1-2	CASSLSITATSGYGYTF	TGCGCCAGCAGTCTATCAATAACGGCAACTTCCGGGTATGGCTACACCTTC
-	-	TRBV19	TRBJ2-1	CASSRGGMGPRNEQFF	TGTGCCAGTAGTCGAGGGGGTATGGGGCCGAGGAATGAGCAGTTCTTC
TRBD1	-	TRBV7-9	TRBJ1-1	CASSLGDSEAFF	TGTGCCAGCAGCTTAGGGGACAGTGAAGCTTTCTTT
-	-	TRBV5-1	TRBJ1-1	CASSLNRINTEAFF	TGCGCCAGCAGCTTGAACAGGATCAACACTGAAGCTTTCTTT
TRBD1	-	TRBV5-1	TRBJ1-1	CASSLGTEGTEAFF	TGCGCCAGCAGCCTCGGGACAGAAGGGACTGAAGCTTTCTTT
-	-	TRBV28	TRBJ2-5	CASSSAWLQETQYF	TGTGCCAGCAGTTCCGCCTGGCTCCAAGAGACCCAGTACTTC
TRBD2	-	TRBV11-2	TRBJ2-5	CASSLLAGTQETQYF	TGTGCCAGCAGCTTACTAGCGGGGACCCAAGAGACCCAGTACTTC